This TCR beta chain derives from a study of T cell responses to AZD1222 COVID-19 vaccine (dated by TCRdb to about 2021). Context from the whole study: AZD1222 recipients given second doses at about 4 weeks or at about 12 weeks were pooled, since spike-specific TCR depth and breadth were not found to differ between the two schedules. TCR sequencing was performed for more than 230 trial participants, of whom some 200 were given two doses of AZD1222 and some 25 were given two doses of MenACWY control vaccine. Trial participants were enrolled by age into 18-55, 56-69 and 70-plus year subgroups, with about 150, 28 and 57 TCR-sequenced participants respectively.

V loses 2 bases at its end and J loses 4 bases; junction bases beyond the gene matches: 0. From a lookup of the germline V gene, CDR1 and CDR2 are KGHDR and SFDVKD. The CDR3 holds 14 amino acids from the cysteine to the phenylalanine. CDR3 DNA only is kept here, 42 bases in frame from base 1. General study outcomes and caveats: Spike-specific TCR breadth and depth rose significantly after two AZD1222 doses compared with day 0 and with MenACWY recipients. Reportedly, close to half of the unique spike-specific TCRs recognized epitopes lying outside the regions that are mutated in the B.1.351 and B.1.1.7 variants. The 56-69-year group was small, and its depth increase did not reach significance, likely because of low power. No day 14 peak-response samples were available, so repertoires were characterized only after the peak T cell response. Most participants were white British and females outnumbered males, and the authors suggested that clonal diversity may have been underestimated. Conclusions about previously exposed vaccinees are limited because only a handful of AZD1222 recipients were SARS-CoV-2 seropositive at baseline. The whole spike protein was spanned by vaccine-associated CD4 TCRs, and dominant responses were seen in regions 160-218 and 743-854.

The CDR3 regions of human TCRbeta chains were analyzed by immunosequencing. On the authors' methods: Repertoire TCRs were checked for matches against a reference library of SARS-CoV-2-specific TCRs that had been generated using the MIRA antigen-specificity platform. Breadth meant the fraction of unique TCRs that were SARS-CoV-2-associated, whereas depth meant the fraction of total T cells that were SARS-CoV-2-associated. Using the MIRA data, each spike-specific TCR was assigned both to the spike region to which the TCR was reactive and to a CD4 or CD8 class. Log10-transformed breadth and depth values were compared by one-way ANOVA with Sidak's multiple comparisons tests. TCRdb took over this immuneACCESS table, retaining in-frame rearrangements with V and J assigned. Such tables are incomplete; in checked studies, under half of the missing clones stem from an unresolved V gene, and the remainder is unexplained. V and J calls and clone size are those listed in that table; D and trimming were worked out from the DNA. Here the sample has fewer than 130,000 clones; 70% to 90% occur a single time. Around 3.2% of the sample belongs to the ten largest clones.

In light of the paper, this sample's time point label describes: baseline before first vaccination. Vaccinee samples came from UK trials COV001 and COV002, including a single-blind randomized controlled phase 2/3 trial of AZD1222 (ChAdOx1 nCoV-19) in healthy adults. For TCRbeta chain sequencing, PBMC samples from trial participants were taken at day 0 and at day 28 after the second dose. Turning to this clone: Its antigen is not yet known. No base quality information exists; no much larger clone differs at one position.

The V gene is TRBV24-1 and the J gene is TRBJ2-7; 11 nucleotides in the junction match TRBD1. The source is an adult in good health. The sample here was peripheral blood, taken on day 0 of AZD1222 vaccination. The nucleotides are TGTGCCACCAGTGATTGGGACAGGGGGTACGAGCAGTACTTC. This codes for CATSDWDRGYEQYF.